This entry is about one TCR beta chain. A sample-barcoded 5' primer and a J-beta primer mix were used in a second PCR of about 7 to 11 cycles. TCRdb re-derived calls from the 5' RACE reads in MiXCR, one entry per CDR3 protein. The sample yields about a million distinct CDR3 sequences, around two fifths seen once. Germline assignment: CDR1 MNHEY and CDR2 SMNVEV (reference sequence). The length of the CDR3 is 15 residues. Trimming took off 10 bases at V and 5 bases at J, with 18 bases between the two ends. This entry is derived from a study of blood T cells in healthy people across ages. Each sample yielded at least 5 micrograms of PBMC total RNA.

The sequenced sample was blood. The chain joins TRBV27 to TRBJ1-6; possible D gene TRBD1, 6 bases. The source is a man aged 18 to 30 in good health. The CDR3 DNA sequence: TGTGCCACCGGCTCAGACAGGACTCATAATTCACCCCTCCACTTT. It yields the protein CATGSDRTHNSPLHF.